The clone carrying this TCR beta chain was counted between two and nine times. This entry belongs to a study of Ad26.COV2.S vaccination and SARS-CoV-2 variants. Noted treatment: around 19 received Ad26.COV2.S at low or high dose, single or two shots; 5 received placebo; per-sample allocation not given. The study sampled participants on day 63 after the first vaccine or placebo injection. Assay used: immunoSEQ multiplex PCR; TCRdb lists only in-frame clones, some missing. The repertoire has about 400,000 clones, around nine tenths of them found once; the top ten carry 3.6%. Per germline, CDR1 LNHDA and CDR2 SQIVND (reference sequence). Trimming removed 1 base at V and 1 base at J, with 14 bases between. The CDR3 runs to 16 residues.

The TCR was taken from a person between 18 and 65 years old who received the Ad26.COV2.S COVID-19 vaccine or a placebo. This chain uses TRBV19 with TRBJ2-7, with D possibly matching TRBD2 (5 bases). Here the sequenced sample was peripheral blood, taken in a trial of Ad26.COV2.S vaccine versus placebo. Here the CDR3 reads CASSIAAGARSYEQYF. As DNA, the CDR3 is TGTGCCAGTAGTATAGCCGCGGGCGCAAGGTCCTACGAGCAGTACTTC.